These 22 T cell receptor beta chains originate from one sample sequenced in a study of blood T cell repertoires in COVID-19. Assay used: immunoSEQ multiplex PCR; TCRdb lists only in-frame clones, some missing. Seen here are hundreds of thousands of clones, about 87% observed once, and the top ten hold approximately 9%. The material sequenced was PBMCs or T cells enriched from blood (not recorded which). Every receptor here comes from a woman aged 18-35 years who had recovered from COVID-19.

The rearrangement uses TRBV18 and TRBJ1-1, with 8 bases lining up with TRBD1. V was clipped by 6 bases and J by 2 bases; unmatched bases: 5. CDR3 length: 14 amino acids. Germline lookup yields CDR1 KGHSH and CDR2 LQKENI. The CDR3 DNA follows: TGTGCCAGCTCCTCGACAGGGGCCAACACTGAAGCTTTCTTT. This translates into CASSSTGANTEAFF.

The rearrangement uses TRBV19 and TRBJ1-2; D is ambiguous. V was cut by 7 bases and J by 1 base, with 7 bases left in between. CDR3 length: 12 residues. Germline V lookup: CDR1 LNHDA, CDR2 SQIVND (reference sequence). CDR3 sequence: CASTEYNYGYTF. In DNA, the CDR3 is TGTGCCAGTACGGAGTATAACTATGGCTACACCTTC. Filled out from reference TRBV19 and TRBJ1-2, the complete variable domain reads DGGITQSPKYLFRKEGQNVTLSCEQNLNHDAMYWYRQDPGQGLRLIYYSQIVNDFQKGDIAEGYSVSREKKESFPLTVTSAQKNPTAFYLCASTEYNYGYTFGSGTRLTVV.

This clone was found a few times. The J gene is TRBJ2-2, the V gene TRBV7-9, with D hard to call. CDR3 size: 15 residues. Between the trimmed V and J ends, which lost 1 base and 0 bases, there was a span of 6 bases. Germline values: CDR1 SEHNR, CDR2 FQNEAQ (reference sequence). The DNA of the CDR3 is TGTGCCAGCAGCTTAGTACGGTCGAACACCGGGGAGCTGTTTTTT. Translated: CASSLVRSNTGELFF.

The chain links TRBV2 to TRBJ2-5; D is possibly TRBD2 (6 bases). The CDR3 has 19 amino acids. The germline V gene encodes CDR1 SNHLY and CDR2 FYNNEI. Trimming removed 8 bases at V and 9 bases at J, with 37 bases between. CDR3 nucleotides: TGTGCCAGCTTTTGGGCCGGTCCCTTTGGGACTGAGGTGGTGTCGGCCCAGTACTTC. It translates to CASFWAGPFGTEVVSAQYF.

The CDR3 is CASSRPGQGSEAFF. CDR3 coding DNA: TGTGCCAGCAGTCGGCCGGGACAGGGGTCTGAAGCTTTCTTT. V and J are TRBV3-1 (or the pseudogene TRBV3-2) and TRBJ1-1; 10 bases line up with TRBD1. The CDR3 loop spans 14 amino acids. Germline CDR1 and CDR2: LGHDT and YNNKEL (reference sequence). The V segment lost 6 bases and the J segment 6 bases; nucleotides outside the gene matches: 7.

About this clone itself: Additional DNA sequences in this sample encode the identical CDR3. The chain has TRBV2 and TRBJ2-1, with 12 bases matching TRBD2. The CDR3 loop spans 14 amino acids. The ends lost 8 bases at V and 3 bases at J; junction bases unmatched: 2. In germline, CDR1 is SNHLY, CDR2 FYNNEI. CDR3 DNA: TGTGCCAGCCGACTAGCGGGAGTCTACAATGAGCAGTTCTTC. Translating gives CASRLAGVYNEQFF.

This chain connects TRBV5-5 to TRBJ1-5, with 11 bases fitting TRBD1. In germline, CDR1 is SGHKS, CDR2 YYEKEE (reference sequence). The CDR3 length is 17 residues. J lost 0 bases, V lost 4 bases, and 6 bases had no gene match. This chain's CDR3 is CASSTGTGGNSNQPQHF. As DNA, the CDR3 is TGTGCCAGCAGCACCGGGACAGGGGGGAATAGCAATCAGCCCCAGCATTTT.

The chain couples TRBV7-9 to TRBJ2-2, with 12 bases that match TRBD2. The CDR3 runs to 17 residues. Germline V gene data show CDR1 as SEHNR and CDR2 as FQNEAQ (reference sequence). J gave up 0 bases and V 4 bases, and 3 bases lay outside the gene matches. CDR3 DNA: TGTGCCAGCAGCTCTCCTAGCGGGGGGGCGAACACCGGGGAGCTGTTTTTT. Residues: CASSSPSGGANTGELFF. Combining the CDR3 with reference TRBV7-9 and TRBJ2-2 gives the whole variable domain DTGVSQNPRHKITKRGQNVTFRCDPISEHNRLYWYRQTLGQGPEFLTYFQNEAQLEKSRLLSDRFSAERPKGSFSTLEIQRTEQGDSAMYLCASSSPSGGANTGELFFGEGSRLTVL.

This rearrangement joins TRBV25-1 to TRBJ2-1; 10 bases are a match to TRBD2. CDR1 is MGHDK, CDR2 SYGVNS, per germline. The V gene end was trimmed by 4 bases and the J gene end by 5 bases; junction bases not matched to a gene: 5. This CDR3 spans 15 amino acids. The CDR3 loop is CASSVRLAGDNEQFF. CDR3 nucleotide sequence: TGTGCCAGCAGTGTACGGCTAGCGGGAGACAATGAGCAGTTCTTC. The complete variable domain, with remaining parts taken from reference TRBV25-1 and TRBJ2-1, reads EADIYQTPRYLVIGTGKKITLECSQTMGHDKMYWYQQDPGMELHLIHYSYGVNSTEKGDLSSESTVSRIRTEHFPLTLESARPSHTSQYLCASSVRLAGDNEQFFGPGTRLTVL.

This chain connects TRBV3-1 (or the pseudogene TRBV3-2) to TRBJ1-5, with 9 positions matching TRBD1. The length of the CDR3 is 17 residues. Trimming cost V 5 bases and J 4 bases; bases outside gene matches: 12. CDR1 is LGHDT, CDR2 YNNKEL, per germline (reference sequence). Written as DNA, the CDR3 is TGTGCCAGCAGCAAGGGATACCGGGACAGGGTAAATCAGCCCCAGCATTTT. It encodes CASSKGYRDRVNQPQHF.

The chain combines TRBV6-2 or TRBV6-3 with TRBJ2-5; maybe TRBD2 (6 bases). The V end lost 1 base, the J end lost 3 bases, and 12 bases lay between the germline ends. CDR3 size: 15 residues. Looked up from germline, CDR1 is MNHEY and CDR2 is SVGEGT. CDR3 in amino acids: CASSYFRWGEETQYF. The CDR3 DNA is TGTGCCAGCAGTTACTTTCGTTGGGGGGAAGAGACCCAGTACTTC.

This rearrangement joins TRBV11-2 to TRBJ2-2; 9 bases are a match to TRBD2. CDR3 length: 17 residues. The trim removed 1 base at V and 0 bases at J, leaving 3 bases unmatched. Germline CDR1 and CDR2: SGHAT and FQNNGV. CDR3 coding DNA: TGTGCCAGCAGCTTAGCCCGGACTAGCGCGAACACCGGGGAGCTGTTTTTT. This encodes CASSLARTSANTGELFF.

This clone came up a few times. The chain joins TRBV5-4 to TRBJ2-7; D might be TRBD1 (6 bases). This CDR3 is 14 amino acids long. V lost 2 bases, J lost 1 base, and 10 bases lay in between. Looked up from germline, CDR1 is SGHNT and CDR2 is YYREEE (reference sequence). The CDR3 sequence is CASSFGQKSYEQYF. Here the CDR3 DNA reads TGTGCCAGCAGCTTCGGACAGAAGTCCTACGAGCAGTACTTC.

V usage is TRBV5-1 and J usage is TRBJ2-1; possible D gene TRBD2, 6 bases. The CDR3 is 13 residues long. Germline V gene sequence: CDR1 SGHRS, CDR2 YFSETQ. Trimming took 3 bases from V and 9 from J, leaving 13 bases between them. CDR3 in DNA: TGCGCCAGCAGCTCGGGAGTCCAAGGTGAGCAGTTCTTC. It encodes CASSSGVQGEQFF.

This clone was seen a few times. The chain employs TRBV25-1 and TRBJ1-3; unclear D gene. Germline CDR1 MGHDK, CDR2 SYGVNS. The CDR3 covers 14 residues. V dropped 6 bases and J dropped 2 bases, with 11 bases sitting between them. The CDR3 protein is CASRDELAGNTIYF. The CDR3, as DNA: TGTGCCAGCAGAGATGAGTTGGCTGGAAACACCATATATTTT.

This rearrangement joins TRBV28 to TRBJ1-5; D is undetermined. The CDR3 extends over 12 amino acids. V lost 6 bases and J lost 3, with 6 bases in between. Germline V CDR1 and CDR2: MDHEN, SYDVKM. CDR3 sequence: CASRQINQPQHF. The CDR3 DNA is TGTGCCAGCAGACAGATCAATCAGCCCCAGCATTTT.

The chain carries TRBV27 and TRBJ2-1; D possibly corresponds to TRBD1 (5 bases). Looked up from germline, CDR1 is MNHEY and CDR2 is SMNVEV (reference sequence). This CDR3 spans 14 amino acids. Trimming removed 0 bases at V and 6 bases at J, with 9 bases between. The CDR3 region is CASSLSGRVNEQFF. Here the CDR3 DNA reads TGTGCCAGCAGTTTATCGGGCAGGGTCAATGAGCAGTTCTTC.

V gene TRBV5-1 combines with J gene TRBJ2-2; D gene ambiguous. CDR3 size: 16 residues. The germline V gene encodes CDR1 SGHRS and CDR2 YFSETQ. V lost 3 bases and J 0 bases, leaving 12 bases between the germline ends. Here the CDR3 reads CASSSQVSANTGELFF. The CDR3 DNA follows: TGCGCCAGCAGCTCGCAGGTTTCCGCGAACACCGGGGAGCTGTTTTTT.

The chain combines TRBV4-1 with TRBJ1-5; no reliable D call. This CDR3 contains 13 residues. V lost 0 bases, J lost 5 bases, and 5 bases lay in between. Germline V gene data show CDR1 as MGHRA and CDR2 as YSYEKL. CDR3 region: CASSQERDQPQHF. The CDR3 DNA follows: TGCGCCAGCAGCCAAGAACGGGATCAGCCCCAGCATTTT.

The rearrangement uses TRBV7-9 and TRBJ1-6, with TRBD1 matching 7 bases. Germline CDR1 reads SEHNR; CDR2 reads FQNEAQ (reference sequence). CDR3 length: 15 residues. V trimming: 4 bases; J trimming: 3 bases; junction bases outside the gene matches: 3. This CDR3 reads CASSSRDSYNSPLHF. The CDR3 DNA sequence: TGTGCCAGCAGCTCCCGGGACAGCTATAATTCACCCCTCCACTTT. The full variable domain, with the rest looked up from reference TRBV7-9 and TRBJ1-6, is DTGVSQNPRHKITKRGQNVTFRCDPISEHNRLYWYRQTLGQGPEFLTYFQNEAQLEKSRLLSDRFSAERPKGSFSTLEIQRTEQGDSAMYLCASSSRDSYNSPLHFGNGTRLTVT.

The chain links TRBV7-2 to TRBJ2-5; 11 nucleotides match TRBD2. V gave up 3 bases and J gave up 5 bases; unmatched junction bases: 14. This CDR3 region has 18 residues. Germline values: CDR1 SGHTA, CDR2 FQGNSA. CDR3 nucleotides: TGTGCCAGCAGCTTCAGACTAGCGGGGAGCCCTGAGGGGGAGACCCAGTACTTC. As protein: CASSFRLAGSPEGETQYF. Combining the CDR3 with reference TRBV7-2 and TRBJ2-5 gives the whole variable domain GAGVSQSPSNKVTEKGKDVELRCDPISGHTALYWYRQSLGQGLEFLIYFQGNSAPDKSGLPSDRFSAERTGGSVSTLTIQRTQQEDSAVYLCASSFRLAGSPEGETQYFGPGTRLLVL.

The chain recombines TRBV4-1 with TRBJ2-5, with D possibly being TRBD2 (6 bases). The V and J ends lost 0 bases and 1 base respectively, with 15 bases between them. This CDR3 has 17 amino acids. Looked up from germline, CDR1 is MGHRA and CDR2 is YSYEKL. CDR3 DNA sequence: TGCGCCAGCAGCCAAGATCGGGAGCAGCGAGCCCAAGAGACCCAGTACTTC. Its translation is CASSQDREQRAQETQYF.